The 9 T cell receptor beta chains presented below share a single source sample, sequenced in a study of sequential checkpoint blockade in melanoma. Sample treatment: randomized to nivolumab then ipilimumab (arm A) or the reverse (arm B). The assay was immunoSEQ multiplex PCR, and TCRdb's table has in-frame clones only and misses some. The profile covers around 11,000 clones, with roughly 77% appearing a single time and 9.5% to 13% taken by the ten largest. The sequencing here drew on CD8+ T cells sorted from blood (inferred from file names), taken from a patient given nivolumab and ipilimumab in sequence. The receptor set was obtained from a human donor with melanoma.

The V and J genes are TRBV7-2 and TRBJ1-1; weak D call: TRBD1 (5 bases). The germline V and J ends were trimmed by 5 bases and 2 bases, with 6 bases remaining between them. Germline CDR1 and CDR2: SGHTA and FQGNSA. The CDR3 covers 12 residues. The CDR3 is CASSQGNTEAFF. The CDR3 nucleotides read TGTGCCAGCAGCCAGGGTAACACTGAAGCTTTCTTT.

This clone was seen a few times. The V call is TRBV4-2, the J call TRBJ2-7; D perhaps matches TRBD2 (6 bases). CDR1 is LGHNA, CDR2 YNFKEQ, per germline. The CDR3 runs 17 residues. Trimming removed 2 bases from V and 1 base from J, with 18 bases in between. The CDR3 nucleotides are TGTGCCAGCAGCCAACCCTCGGGGGACGAAGGGTCCTACGAGCAGTACTTC. It codes for CASSQPSGDEGSYEQYF.

This chain links TRBV7-9 with TRBJ2-3, with D maybe TRBD2 (5 bases). The CDR3 length is 15 residues. The ends were cut back, 2 bases at V and 6 bases at J, with 15 bases in the middle. The germline V gene encodes CDR1 SEHNR and CDR2 FQNEAQ (reference sequence). The CDR3 bases are TGTGCCAGCAGCTTAATTACGTCCCCGGGGGATACGCAGTATTTT. It specifies CASSLITSPGDTQYF.

The chain couples TRBV9 to TRBJ2-7; 9 bases match TRBD1. After removal of 3 bases from V and 5 bases from J, the junction contained 6 bases not matched to a gene. The CDR3 spans 14 residues. The germline gives CDR1 SGDLS, CDR2 YYNGEE. CDR3 in amino acids: CASSADRGRDEQYF. Here the CDR3 DNA reads TGTGCCAGCAGCGCGGACAGGGGCCGGGACGAGCAGTACTTC.

The sample holds a few counts of this clone. The chain combines TRBV27 with TRBJ1-2, with 12 bases aligning to TRBD1. J gave up 3 bases and V 4 bases, and 6 bases lay outside the gene matches. Germline V gene data show CDR1 as MNHEY and CDR2 as SMNVEV (reference sequence). This CDR3 comprises 16 residues. For the CDR3, the DNA is TGTGCCAGCAGTTCAGGGGGGACAGGGGGCTACTATGGCTACACCTTC. Its protein product is CASSSGGTGGYYGYTF.

In its sample, this clone was seen a few times. The genes are TRBV10-3 and TRBJ2-1; 10 bases fit TRBD2. Germline CDR1 ENHRY, CDR2 SYGVKD. This CDR3 comprises 18 residues. J gave up 1 base and V 3 bases, and 9 bases lay outside the gene matches. The CDR3 here is CAISDDGLADPSYNEQFF. CDR3 coding DNA: TGTGCCATCAGTGATGACGGACTAGCGGATCCTTCCTACAATGAGCAGTTCTTC.

The table lists this clone with a count of one. This chain links TRBV4-1 with TRBJ2-5; a weak D match, TRBD2 (7 bases). The J call is in doubt because the DNA end fits TRBJ2-7 better. This CDR3 region has 15 residues. Germline V gives CDR1 MGHRA, CDR2 YSYEKL. In DNA, the CDR3 is TGCGCCAGCAGCCATAAGGGGGGGAGGGCCGGCGAGCAGTACTTC. It encodes CASSHKGGRAGEQYF.

J is TRBJ2-3 and V is TRBV11-2; 11 bases agree with TRBD2. In germline, CDR1 is SGHAT, CDR2 FQNNGV. CDR3 length: 15 residues. V was clipped by 5 bases and J by 3 bases; unmatched bases: 4. The CDR3 loop is CASSPGTSGTDTQYF. CDR3 in DNA: TGTGCCAGCAGCCCAGGGACTAGCGGTACAGATACGCAGTATTTT.

V is TRBV4-1 and J is TRBJ2-1, with 10 bases matching TRBD2. The CDR3 covers 18 residues. CDR1 and CDR2 from the germline V gene are MGHRA and YSYEKL. After removal of 0 bases from V and 5 bases from J, the junction contained 10 bases not matched to a gene. The CDR3 nucleotides read TGCGCCAGCAGCCAAGAGGGAAGCGGGAGGGCCATAGACAATGAGCAGTTCTTC. Encoded protein: CASSQEGSGRAIDNEQFF.